A single sample gave rise to the 18 T cell receptor beta chains below, sequenced in a study of T cells in Graves' hyperthyroidism and ophthalmopathy. RNA transcripts served as the template for amplifying TCR beta CDR3 regions. HTBI primers were the set used in a first-round RT-PCR of the TCR CDR3. TCRdb recomputed calls from the multiplex PCR reads with MiXCR, one row per CDR3 protein. The data show hundreds of thousands of distinct CDR3 sequences, 35% to 40% seen once. The sample was blood. These TCRs come from a man aged 18-30 years with Graves' hyperthyroidism.

As regards this clonotype: A much larger clone sits a single nucleotide away, making a read error possible. V usage is TRBV19 and J usage is TRBJ2-2; D is uncertain. The CDR3 is 11 amino acids. CDR1 is LNHDA, CDR2 SQIVND, per germline (reference sequence). The CDR3 spells CASCIFGELFF. In DNA form, the CDR3 reads TGTGCCAGTTGTATTTTCGGGGAGCTGTTTTTT. The variable domain in full, completed from reference TRBV19 and TRBJ2-2, reads DGGITQSPKYLFRKEGQNVTLSCEQNLNHDAMYWYRQDPGQGLRLIYYSQIVNDFQKGDIAEGYSVSREKKESFPLTVTSAQKNPTAFYLCASCIFGELFFGEGSRLTVL.

This clonotype showed up many times. The V call is TRBV11-2, the J call TRBJ2-5; tentatively, D is TRBD1 (6 bases). With 2 bases removed from V and 7 bases from J, the gap between germline ends came to 11 bases. The CDR3 loop spans 13 amino acids. The germline V gene encodes CDR1 SGHAT and CDR2 FQNNGV. The CDR3, as DNA: TGTGCCAGCAGCTTAAACAGGGACGGGACCCAGTACTTC. Amino acids: CASSLNRDGTQYF.

In this sample, this clonotype turned up many times. The chain employs TRBV7-8 and TRBJ2-2; 10 bases align to TRBD2. The V and J ends lost 2 bases and 0 bases, in that order; junction bases with no gene match: 9. Germline V gene sequence: CDR1 SGHVS, CDR2 FQNEAQ. The CDR3 contains 19 residues. The CDR3 sequence: CASSLYRSGLAANTGELFF. The CDR3 DNA sequence: TGTGCCAGCAGCTTATACCGCTCTGGACTAGCGGCGAACACCGGGGAGCTGTTTTTT.

This clonotype was observed at least ten times. V and J are TRBV19 and TRBJ1-2; 8 bases align to TRBD1. Germline values: CDR1 LNHDA, CDR2 SQIVND (reference sequence). J lost 7 bases, V lost 5 bases, and 9 bases had no gene match. The CDR3 runs to 14 residues. This chain's CDR3 is CASSETRTGLGYTF. The CDR3 coding sequence is TGTGCCAGTAGTGAAACTCGGACAGGGCTTGGCTACACCTTC.

The chain uses TRBV27 and TRBJ2-6; D is tentatively TRBD1 or TRBD2 (5 bases each). CDR1 MNHEY and CDR2 SMNVEV come from the germline V gene (reference sequence). The CDR3 loop spans 15 amino acids. V was pared by 6 bases and J by 4 bases, with 13 bases between. The CDR3 sequence: CASSEMGVGANVLTF. In DNA, the CDR3 is TGTGCCAGCAGCGAAATGGGGGTCGGGGCCAACGTCCTGACTTTC.

This chain connects TRBV15 to TRBJ2-7; 7 positions agree with TRBD1. The germline V gene has CDR1 LNHNV and CDR2 YYDKDF (reference sequence). V shed 7 bases, J shed 4 bases, and the junction held 4 bases outside the gene matches. This CDR3 is 12 amino acids long. The CDR3 region has the DNA TGTGCCACCACCAAGGGGGCTTACGAGCAGTACTTC. Protein product: CATTKGAYEQYF.

CDR3 DNA sequence: TGTGCCACCAGCAGAGAAATTGGGACAGGAACCTATGGCTACACCTTC. Translated, it gives CATSREIGTGTYGYTF. The J gene is TRBJ1-2, the V gene TRBV15; 8 bases align to TRBD1. J gave up 4 bases and V 0 bases, and 7 bases lay outside the gene matches. The length of the CDR3 is 16 residues. CDR1 and CDR2 (germline): LNHNV, YYDKDF (reference sequence).

The sample holds many counts of this clonotype. The genes are TRBV7-8 and TRBJ2-5; possibly TRBD1 for D (7 bases). The germline V and J ends were trimmed by 4 bases and 1 base, with 13 bases remaining between them. The CDR3 runs 15 residues. Germline V gives CDR1 SGHVS, CDR2 FQNEAQ. The CDR3 is CASSSGDSFQETQYF. The CDR3 nucleotides are TGTGCCAGCAGCTCGGGGGACAGTTTCCAAGAGACCCAGTACTTC.

V and J are TRBV25-1 and TRBJ2-7; no clear D. CDR1 is MGHDK, CDR2 SYGVNS, per germline. The CDR3 is made up of 12 amino acids. Trimming removed 2 bases from V and 6 bases from J, with 8 bases in between. For the CDR3, the DNA is TGTGCCAGCAGTGAAATAAGGGTCGAGCAGTACTTC. Protein product: CASSEIRVEQYF.

This clonotype was seen many times. The chain has TRBV15 and TRBJ2-7, with 7 bases aligning to TRBD1. Germline V CDR1 and CDR2: LNHNV, YYDKDF (reference sequence). Unmatched junction bases numbered 5, after V lost 6 bases and J lost 3 bases. The CDR3 contains 13 residues. In DNA, the CDR3 is TGTGCCACCAGACGGGACAGAGACTACGAGCAGTACTTC. Amino acid sequence: CATRRDRDYEQYF.

This clonotype was detected many times. The V call is TRBV25-1, the J call TRBJ2-7, with D perhaps given as TRBD1 or TRBD2 (5 bases each). The V gene's germline CDR1 is MGHDK and CDR2 SYGVNS. Trimming took 3 bases from V and 3 from J, leaving 12 bases between them. CDR3 length: 14 residues. CDR3 residues: CASSEGRSLYEQYF. The DNA for the CDR3 is TGTGCCAGCAGTGAGGGACGGAGCCTCTACGAGCAGTACTTC.

The rearrangement links TRBV12-3 or TRBV12-4 to TRBJ1-5; D possibly corresponds to TRBD1 (5 bases). The CDR3 is made up of 14 amino acids. V was shortened by 6 bases and J by 5 bases, with 14 bases between the two germline ends. Written as DNA, the CDR3 is TGTGCCAGCAGGGCCCCGACAGTCGATCAGCCCCAGCATTTT. This encodes CASRAPTVDQPQHF.

This clonotype has at least ten counts. CDR3 in amino acids: CATRASSGRGTGELFF. The DNA of the CDR3 is TGTGCCACAAGAGCGTCTAGCGGGAGGGGCACCGGGGAGCTGTTTTTT. The chain employs TRBV10-3 and TRBJ2-2, with 12 bases identical to TRBD2. This CDR3 region has 16 residues. Germline assignment: CDR1 ENHRY and CDR2 SYGVKD. V shed 10 bases, J shed 4 bases, and the junction held 10 bases outside the gene matches.

The gene calls are TRBV9 and TRBJ2-7; D is ambiguous. The V gene lost 0 bases and the J gene lost 2 bases, with 9 bases spanning the gap. The germline CDR1 and CDR2 sequences are SGDLS and YYNGEE. This CDR3 comprises 14 residues. The CDR3 reads CASSVGMAAYEQYF. The CDR3 coding sequence is TGTGCCAGCAGCGTAGGCATGGCGGCCTACGAGCAGTACTTC.

This clonotype was seen only a few times. The chain couples TRBV7-2 to TRBJ1-5; the match to TRBD1 covers 7 bases. The length of the CDR3 is 16 residues. V trimming: 5 bases; J trimming: 1 base; junction bases outside the gene matches: 8. The germline CDR1 and CDR2 sequences are SGHTA and FQGNSA. The CDR3 region has the DNA TGTGCCAGCAGCAGCCAGGGGGAGCTCAGCAATCAGCCCCAGCATTTT. Protein: CASSSQGELSNQPQHF.

In the case of this clonotype: A much larger clone differs from this one at a single base, so this may be a read error. The chain recombines TRBV2 with TRBJ1-5; D is unresolved. Trimming cost V 5 bases and J 2 bases, with 16 bases left between them. Germline V lookup: CDR1 SNHLY, CDR2 FYNNEI. CDR3 size: 16 residues. The CDR3 bases are TGTGCCAGCAGTCCCCCCGCGAGTGGGGGCAATCAGCCCCAGCATTTT. It is translated as CASSPPASGGNQPQHF. Looking up the rest from reference TRBV2 and TRBJ1-5 gives the full variable domain: EPEVTQTPSHQVTQMGQEVILRCVPISNHLYFYWYRQILGQKVEFLVSFYNNEISEKSEIFDDQFSVERPDGSNFTLKIRSTKLEDSAMYFCASSPPASGGNQPQHFGDGTRLSIL.

This clonotype was recorded at least ten times. The chain couples TRBV2 to TRBJ1-1; perhaps TRBD1 as D (6 bases). The V end lost 10 bases, the J end lost 0 bases, and 12 bases lay between the germline ends. CDR1 and CDR2 from the germline V gene are SNHLY and FYNNEI. The CDR3 consists of 13 residues. The CDR3 coding sequence is TGTGCCAAGAGGGGGACGGTGAACACTGAAGCTTTCTTT. Encoded protein: CAKRGTVNTEAFF.

This rearrangement joins TRBV12-3 or TRBV12-4 to TRBJ1-5; D is unclear. Trimming shortened V by 3 bases and J by 7 bases, and 10 bases separated the two germline ends. The CDR3 runs 13 residues. The CDR3 DNA reads TGTGCCAGCAGTTTTAGGGAACGGCAGCCCCAGCATTTT. It is translated as CASSFRERQPQHF.